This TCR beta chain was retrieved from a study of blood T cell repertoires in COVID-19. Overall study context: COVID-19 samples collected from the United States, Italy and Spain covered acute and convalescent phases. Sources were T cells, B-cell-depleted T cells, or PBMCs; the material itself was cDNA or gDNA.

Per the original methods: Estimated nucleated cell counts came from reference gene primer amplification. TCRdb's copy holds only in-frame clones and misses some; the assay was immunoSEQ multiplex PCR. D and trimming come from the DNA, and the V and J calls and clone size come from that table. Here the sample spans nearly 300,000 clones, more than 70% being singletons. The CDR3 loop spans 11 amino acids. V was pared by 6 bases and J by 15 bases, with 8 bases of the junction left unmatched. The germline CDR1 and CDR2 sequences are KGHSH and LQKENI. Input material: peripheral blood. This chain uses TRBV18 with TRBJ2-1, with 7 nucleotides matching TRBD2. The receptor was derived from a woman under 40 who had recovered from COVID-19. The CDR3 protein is CASSREAGAFF. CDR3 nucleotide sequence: TGTGCCAGCTCCCGGGAGGCTGGGGCGTTCTTC.